The clone carrying this T cell receptor (beta chain) was counted a few times. This record comes from a study of blood T cell repertoires in COVID-19. Study background: The analysed material was cDNA or gDNA that came from T cells, B-cell-depleted T cells, or PBMCs.

The CDR3 loop spans 14 amino acids. Trimming left V 6 bases short and J 2 bases short, with 11 bases between. Germline V gene sequence: CDR1 MDHEN, CDR2 SYDVKM. Original methodology: Amplifying reference gene primers gave estimates of nucleated cell counts. Using immunoSEQ multiplex PCR, the repertoire was profiled, and TCRdb retains in-frame clones only, with some absent. V and J calls and clone size are copied from that table; D and trimming were computed from the DNA. The sample contains approximately 150,000 clones, over 70% of which appear only once. The sequence was obtained from a woman between 70 and 85 years old who had recovered from COVID-19. The rearrangement uses TRBV28 and TRBJ2-1; the D gene is possibly TRBD1 (7 bases). The sequencing sample was made of peripheral blood. CDR3 in amino acids: CASRAGGTYNEQFF. The DNA for the CDR3 is TGTGCCAGCAGGGCAGGGGGGACCTACAATGAGCAGTTCTTC.